The 14 T cell receptor beta chains reported below all come from one sample, sequenced in a study of breast tumors, draining lymph nodes, adjacent tissues. MiXCR, run by TCRdb on the multiplex PCR reads, gives a single entry per CDR3 protein. In the table there are roughly 120,000 distinct CDR3 sequences, nearly 20% of which are singletons. Axillary draining lymph nodes of breast cancer patients supplied the node samples. The sequencing input was axillary lymph node tissue. These receptors all come from a female donor with breast cancer. Some clones in this sample may be carry-over from other donors' samples.

There are many counts of this clonotype. V and J are TRBV5-1 and TRBJ2-5; TRBD2 matches at 7 bases. The trim removed 0 bases at V and 2 bases at J, leaving 1 base unmatched. The CDR3 contains 14 residues. Germline V gene lookup returns CDR1 SGHRS and CDR2 YFSETQ. Here the CDR3 reads CASSLGGGQETQYF. The DNA of the CDR3 is TGCGCCAGCAGCTTGGGCGGGGGACAAGAGACCCAGTACTTC.

The sample holds many counts of this clonotype. The gene calls are TRBV15 and TRBJ1-2, with D maybe TRBD1 (5 bases). CDR3 length equals 14 residues. The germline gives CDR1 LNHNV, CDR2 YYDKDF (reference sequence). V gave up 3 bases and J gave up 3 bases, with 11 bases separating them. The CDR3 sequence: CATSSYGGDYGYTF. CDR3 nucleotides: TGTGCCACCAGCAGTTATGGGGGGGACTATGGCTACACCTTC.

CDR3 DNA sequence: TGTGCCAGCAGTTTGGTAGAAGCCGGGACAGATATCCAGCCCCAGCATTTT. This sequence encodes CASSLVEAGTDIQPQHF. This chain links TRBV28 with TRBJ1-5, with 7 nucleotides matching TRBD1. Germline V lookup: CDR1 MDHEN, CDR2 SYDVKM. This CDR3 is 17 amino acids long. Trimming at V came to 3 bases and at J to 7 bases, leaving 15 bases not matched to a gene.

This clonotype was counted at least ten times. The chain links TRBV5-1 to TRBJ2-1; 8 bases match TRBD1. Trimming at V came to 4 bases and at J to 7 bases, leaving 13 bases not matched to a gene. The CDR3 sequence is 16 residues long. Germline V gene lookup returns CDR1 SGHRS and CDR2 YFSETQ. This CDR3 is CASSADGQGGGNEQFF. In nucleotides, the CDR3 is TGCGCCAGCAGCGCCGACGGACAGGGAGGCGGGAATGAGCAGTTCTTC.

This clonotype has at least ten counts. The chain employs TRBV30 and TRBJ2-5; 13 bases map to TRBD2. Losses at the gene ends were 2 bases for V and 5 bases for J; bases not matched to a gene: 11. The germline gives CDR1 GTSNPN, CDR2 SVGIG (reference sequence). The CDR3 has 17 residues. The DNA of the CDR3 is TGTGCCTGGAGTCCGGGACTAGCGGGACAGGGGGGTGAGACCCAGTACTTC. This encodes CAWSPGLAGQGGETQYF.

Of note for this clonotype: The junction shows a germline mismatch at one end, possibly a read error. The gene calls are TRBV6-1 and TRBJ2-7, with D perhaps being TRBD1 or TRBD2 (5 bases each). Per germline, CDR1 MNHNS and CDR2 SASEGT. The CDR3 has 14 amino acids. Here the CDR3 reads CASSWDAYAYEQCF. CDR3 nucleotide sequence: TGTGCCAGCAGTTGGGACGCATACGCCTACGAGCAGTGCTTC.

This clonotype has at least ten counts. The chain recombines TRBV4-1 with TRBJ1-6; D gene uncertain. Germline V gene sequence: CDR1 MGHRA, CDR2 YSYEKL. The CDR3 extends over 15 amino acids. Trimming cost V 0 bases and J 10 bases, with 13 bases left between them. For the CDR3, the DNA is TGCGCCAGCAGCCAAGACGAGGGAAGGCGGTCACCCCTCCACTTT. Protein product: CASSQDEGRRSPLHF.

This clonotype was found many times. V and J are TRBV3-1 and TRBJ2-7, with no clear D. The germline gives CDR1 LGHDT, CDR2 YNNKEL (reference sequence). The V gene lost 4 bases and the J gene lost 2 bases, with 9 bases spanning the gap. This CDR3 is built from 13 residues. The CDR3 DNA reads as TGTGCCAGCAGCCCCAGAGGCCCCTACGAGCAGTACTTC. Translated: CASSPRGPYEQYF.

This clonotype showed up many times. The chain employs TRBV5-1 and TRBJ1-3, with D unresolved. The CDR3 spans 15 residues. In germline, CDR1 is SGHRS, CDR2 YFSETQ. Trimming pared 0 bases from V and 0 bases from J, leaving 7 bases between. The CDR3 protein is CASSLGGNSGNTIYF. CDR3 nucleotides: TGCGCCAGCAGCTTGGGAGGGAACTCTGGAAACACCATATATTTT. Full variable domain (remainder filled in from reference TRBV5-1 and TRBJ1-3): KAGVTQTPRYLIKTRGQQVTLSCSPISGHRSVSWYQQTPGQGLQFLFEYFSETQRNKGNFPGRFSGRQFSNSRSEMNVSTLELGDSALYLCASSLGGNSGNTIYFGEGSWLTVV.

This clonotype was found many times. The V call is TRBV7-3, the J call TRBJ2-1; 13 nucleotides align to TRBD2. Losses at the gene ends were 5 bases for V and 10 bases for J; bases not matched to a gene: 8. Germline V gene sequence: CDR1 SGHTA, CDR2 FQGTGA. CDR3 length: 15 residues. CDR3 sequence reads: CASSRTSGGAVEQFF. The CDR3 nucleotides are TGTGCCAGCAGCAGAACTAGCGGGGGGGCCGTAGAGCAGTTCTTC.

This clonotype was seen at least ten times. The chain carries TRBV27 and TRBJ1-6, with D maybe TRBD1 (5 bases). The CDR3 has 15 residues. V was cut by 4 bases and J by 10 bases, with 17 bases left in between. The germline gives CDR1 MNHEY, CDR2 SMNVEV (reference sequence). The CDR3 protein is CASSSVHGGISPLHF. The CDR3, as DNA: TGTGCCAGCAGTTCCGTTCACGGGGGGATCTCACCCCTCCACTTT.

In this sample, this clonotype turned up a few times. This chain links TRBV4-1 with TRBJ2-1, with 8 nucleotides matching TRBD2. In germline, CDR1 is MGHRA, CDR2 YSYEKL. Trimming at V came to 1 base and at J to 6 bases, leaving 5 bases not matched to a gene. CDR3 length: 15 amino acids. DNA of the CDR3: TGCGCCAGCAGCCAAGTGTTAGCGGGGATCAATGAGCAGTTCTTC. This encodes CASSQVLAGINEQFF.

This clonotype was recorded at least ten times. The chain carries TRBV20-1 and TRBJ2-5; D perhaps matches TRBD1 (6 bases). This CDR3 is built from 13 residues. V lost 6 bases and J 5 bases, leaving 16 bases between the germline ends. Germline-derived CDR1 and CDR2 are DFQATT and SNEGSKA (reference sequence). The CDR3 sequence: CSALGRQGETQYF. CDR3 DNA: TGCAGTGCCCTAGGGCGCCAGGGGGAGACCCAGTACTTC.

This clonotype was counted many times. The chain uses TRBV5-4 and TRBJ2-5; 9 positions agree with TRBD2. With 0 bases clipped from V and 1 base from J, the junction kept 4 bases outside the gene matches. This CDR3 has 16 residues. In germline, CDR1 is SGHNT, CDR2 YYREEE (reference sequence). For the CDR3, the DNA is TGTGCCAGCAGCTTGGGCGCTAGCGGGATCCAAGAGACCCAGTACTTC. Translated, it gives CASSLGASGIQETQYF. Drawing the rest from reference TRBV5-4 and TRBJ2-5, the complete variable domain is ETGVTQSPTHLIKTRGQQVTLRCSSQSGHNTVSWYQQALGQGPQFIFQYYREEENGRGNFPPRFSGLQFPNYSSELNVNALELDDSALYLCASSLGASGIQETQYFGPGTRLLVL.